The rows below give T cell receptor beta chains drawn from one sample of a study of T-cell memory formation after mild COVID-19. MiXCR, run by TCRdb on the 5' RACE reads, gives a single entry per CDR3 protein. The sample consists of fewer than 250,000 distinct CDR3 sequences, roughly 15% of them appearing once. Sequenced input: PBMCs or a T cell subset sorted from them (not recorded which). The origin of the receptors is an adult woman who had mild COVID-19 (a few samples of this study predate the infection). Cell type and time point are not known. CDR3s include the opening cysteine and the closing phenylalanine or tryptophan. The D gene is left open where the match is weak. Some rows mark clone size as missing; the rest say once, few, many or name a class of expanded clone.

V gene	clone size	D gene	J gene	CDR3 DNA	CDR3 protein
TRBV25-1	few	.	TRBJ2-7	TGTGCCAGCAGTGAATGGGTCGGCAGGGGCGGCAACGAGCAGTACTTC	CASSEWVGRGGNEQYF
TRBV12-5	few	TRBD2	TRBJ2-1	TGTGCTAGTGGTTTGTCCGGGACTAGCGGGAGAACGTTCTTC	CASGLSGTSGRTFF
TRBV21-1	once	.	TRBJ1-1	TGTGCCAGCAGCAAAGGCCGGAAGAACACTGAAGCTTTCTTT	CASSKGRKNTEAFF
TRBV20-1	.	.	TRBJ1-1	TGCAGTGCTAGAGGGACCGGCAGGAACACTGAAGCTTTCTTT	CSARGTGRNTEAFF
TRBV29-1	.	.	TRBJ1-1	TGCAGCGGGGAGGACCTGAACACTGAAGCTTTCTTT	CSGEDLNTEAFF
TRBV18	few	.	TRBJ2-3	TGTGCCAGCTCACTATCGTCCGGAGGTGGGACAGATACGCAGTATTTT	CASSLSSGGGTDTQYF
TRBV7-9	few	TRBD1	TRBJ2-7	TGTGCCAGCAGCTGGGGGGACAGGAGCTACGAGCAGTACTTC	CASSWGDRSYEQYF
TRBV7-9	few	.	TRBJ1-4	TGTGCCAGCAGCGGTCAGTTCGGGTTTCGTAATGAAAAACTGTTTTTT	CASSGQFGFRNEKLFF
TRBV20-1	many	.	TRBJ1-2	TGCAGTGCCACCTCTAACTATGGCTACACCTTC	CSATSNYGYTF
TRBV20-1	.	TRBD2	TRBJ2-5	TGCAGTGCTCCAATTAGCGGGGCGGAGACCCAGTACTTC	CSAPISGAETQYF
TRBV30	.	TRBD1	TRBJ1-1	TGTGCCTGGAGCACAGGGGGGAACACTGAAGCTTTCTTT	CAWSTGGNTEAFF
TRBV5-1	few	TRBD1	TRBJ1-4	TGCGCCAGCAGCTCGGGGGACAGTCAAGCCAGGGAACGACTGTTTTTT	CASSSGDSQARERLFF
TRBV6-5	.	TRBD1	TRBJ1-1	TGTGCCAGCAAAGCCGACAGGGCCATGAACACTGAAGCTTTCTTT	CASKADRAMNTEAFF
TRBV10-3	.	.	TRBJ2-5	TGTGCCACCACCGGAGCGGGTCAAGAGACCCAGTACTTC	CATTGAGQETQYF
TRBV4-3	few	TRBD1	TRBJ2-7	TGCGCCAGCAGCCAAGTCCCAGGGGGTGAGCAGTACTTC	CASSQVPGGEQYF
TRBV2	.	TRBD1	TRBJ1-5	TGTGCCAGCAGACAGGGGAACACGGCCCAGCATTTT	CASRQGNTAQHF
TRBV20-1	.	.	TRBJ2-7	TGCAGTGCCGCCGCCGGGTCGGGCTACGAGCAGTACTTC	CSAAAGSGYEQYF
TRBV7-9	.	.	TRBJ1-1	TGTGCCAGCAGCTTGTTTGACGGGACCCGGAGGACTGAAGCTTTCTTT	CASSLFDGTRRTEAFF
TRBV18	.	.	TRBJ1-1	TGTGCCAGCTCACCCCAAGGAGGGGAGCTAATGAACACTGAAGCTTTCTTT	CASSPQGGELMNTEAFF
TRBV5-1	.	.	TRBJ1-1	TGCGCCAGCAGCTTGAGCGGGACTGATAACACTGAAGCTTTCTTT	CASSLSGTDNTEAFF
TRBV5-5	many	.	TRBJ2-2	TGTGCCAGCAGCGCGGGACAGTTGAACACCGGGGAGCTGTTTTTT	CASSAGQLNTGELFF
TRBV7-8	many	.	TRBJ2-7	TGTGCCAGCAGCTTACACAGGGAATACGAGCAGTACTTC	CASSLHREYEQYF
TRBV11-2	.	.	TRBJ2-7	TGTGCCAGCAGCTTAGCTCCAATGAGCTCCTACGAGCAGTACTTC	CASSLAPMSSYEQYF
TRBV29-1	few	.	TRBJ2-5	TGCAGCGTTCGTCCCGTGGAGACCCAGTACTTC	CSVRPVETQYF
TRBV6-1	.	TRBD2	TRBJ2-2	TGTGCCAGCAGAGTAACTAGCGGGGATTCCGGGGAGCTGTTTTTT	CASRVTSGDSGELFF
TRBV20-1	few	TRBD2	TRBJ2-7	TGCAGTGCCTCCCCAACTAGCGGGAGCCGAGAGCAGTACTTC	CSASPTSGSREQYF
TRBV20-1	.	.	TRBJ1-6	TGCAGTGCCCCTGGGGGGGGCCTCTCCTATAATTCACCCCTCCACTTT	CSAPGGGLSYNSPLHF
TRBV6-2/TRBV6-3	few	.	TRBJ2-7	TGTGCCAGCAGTTACTCCGGGATCAAGGCCTACGAGCAGTACTTC	CASSYSGIKAYEQYF
TRBV29-1	many	.	TRBJ1-1	TGCAGCGTTGAAGATCCCGCCCGGCAGAACACTGAAGCTTTCTTT	CSVEDPARQNTEAFF
TRBV10-3	.	TRBD1	TRBJ2-7	TGTGCCATCAGTGGGAGCTCGGGGATAGGACAGGACCTCTACGAGCAGTACTTC	CAISGSSGIGQDLYEQYF
TRBV4-2	few	TRBD2	TRBJ2-1	TGTGCCAGCAGCCTCCGGACTAGCGCTAGCTCCTACAATGAGCAGTTCTTC	CASSLRTSASSYNEQFF
TRBV20-1	few	.	TRBJ1-5	TGCAGTGCTAGACAGGGACTTAATCAGCCCCAGCATTTT	CSARQGLNQPQHF
TRBV12-3/TRBV12-4	.	TRBD2	TRBJ2-5	TGTGCCAGCAGTTTGACTAGCGGGAGTGGTGGAGAGACCCAGTACTTC	CASSLTSGSGGETQYF
TRBV2	few	TRBD1	TRBJ2-1	TGTGCCAGCAGTGAACAGACAGGGATGAGCAATGAGCAGTTCTTC	CASSEQTGMSNEQFF
TRBV12-3/TRBV12-4	many	.	TRBJ1-2	TGTGCCAGCAGTTCCAGGGTGGGGGGCTACACCTTC	CASSSRVGGYTF
TRBV29-1	few	.	TRBJ1-1	TGCAGCGTTTGCCAGGGTGGATTCGGCACTGAAGCTTTCTTT	CSVCQGGFGTEAFF
TRBV24-1	few	.	TRBJ2-1	TGTGCCACCAGTGATTCGGGCAGAAACAATGAGCAGTTCTTC	CATSDSGRNNEQFF
TRBV5-1	.	.	TRBJ2-2	TGCGCCAGCAGCTTGGTCGGAGGAGTGAACACCGGGGAGCTGTTTTTT	CASSLVGGVNTGELFF
TRBV9	few	TRBD1	TRBJ1-4	TGTGCCAGCAGCCCGGGACAGGGGTCCGAAAAACTGTTTTTT	CASSPGQGSEKLFF
TRBV5-1	.	.	TRBJ1-1	TGCGCCAGCAGCTTGTTGGAGAACATGAACACTGAAGCTTTCTTT	CASSLLENMNTEAFF
TRBV4-2	.	.	TRBJ2-3	TGTGCCAGCAGCCAACCCTCCCCGGGAGTGCCGAACACAGATACGCAGTATTTT	CASSQPSPGVPNTDTQYF
TRBV24-1	.	.	TRBJ1-5	TGTGCCACCAGTGATCCGAAGCGCCCGGATAGCAATCAGCCCCAGCATTTT	CATSDPKRPDSNQPQHF
TRBV7-6	.	.	TRBJ2-7	TGTGCCAGCAGCTTAGCGGACGATTACGAGCAGTACTTC	CASSLADDYEQYF
TRBV12-3/TRBV12-4	.	.	TRBJ1-1	TGTGCCAGCAGTTTTTCGGGGAGCTCTGAAGCTTTCTTT	CASSFSGSSEAFF
TRBV12-3/TRBV12-4	many	TRBD2	TRBJ2-3	TGTGCCAGCAGTTTAGGGACTAGGAATACGCAGTATTTT	CASSLGTRNTQYF
TRBV7-2	few	TRBD1	TRBJ2-7	TGTGCCAGCAGCCCGACAGGGGGCAACTCCTACGAGCAGTACTTC	CASSPTGGNSYEQYF
TRBV7-7	few	.	TRBJ2-5	TGTGCCAGCATCCCTATAGTCCAGGGAGAGACCCAGTACTTC	CASIPIVQGETQYF
TRBV3-1	few	.	TRBJ1-1	TGTGCCAGCAGCTTGACTCTGGACACTGAAGCTTTCTTT	CASSLTLDTEAFF
TRBV14	.	TRBD1	TRBJ1-2	TGTGCCAGCAACCAGGACAGGGGGCAGGGCTACACCTTC	CASNQDRGQGYTF
TRBV5-1	few	.	TRBJ2-3	TGCGCCAGCAGCTTGGCCGGAGTGGGCAACACAGATACGCAGTATTTT	CASSLAGVGNTDTQYF
TRBV15	.	TRBD1	TRBJ1-1	TGTGCCACCAGCAGAGATAAAATTTCGGGACAGGGAAACACTGAAGCTTTCTTT	CATSRDKISGQGNTEAFF